This T cell receptor beta chain appears in the sequencing data of a study of CD8+CD57+ T cells in acquired aplastic anemia. Study-wide context: The average for DNA from sorted CD4+ and CD8+ cells was 3 to 4 ug.

The template for TCR beta VDJ and CDR3 sequence profiling was genomic DNA. TCRdb recomputed calls from the reads with MiXCR, one row per CDR3 protein. Among 120,000 or so distinct CDR3 sequences listed, roughly 55% were seen once. The germline V and J ends were trimmed by 2 bases and 0 bases, with 7 bases remaining between them. CDR1 and CDR2 from the germline V gene are SNHLY and FYNNEI. This CDR3 is built from 14 residues. The patients chosen for sequencing had shown expansion of CD8+CD57+ cells (detected by flow cytometry). This sequence joins TRBV2 and TRBJ2-5; D is unresolved. Sequencing was carried out using sorted CD4+, CD8+, or CD8+CD57+ T cells (not recorded which) from PBMCs. The origin of this receptor is a human donor with aplastic anemia. CDR3 coding DNA: TGTGCCAGCAGTGAATTTGGGTACCAAGAGACCCAGTACTTC. Translation: CASSEFGYQETQYF.